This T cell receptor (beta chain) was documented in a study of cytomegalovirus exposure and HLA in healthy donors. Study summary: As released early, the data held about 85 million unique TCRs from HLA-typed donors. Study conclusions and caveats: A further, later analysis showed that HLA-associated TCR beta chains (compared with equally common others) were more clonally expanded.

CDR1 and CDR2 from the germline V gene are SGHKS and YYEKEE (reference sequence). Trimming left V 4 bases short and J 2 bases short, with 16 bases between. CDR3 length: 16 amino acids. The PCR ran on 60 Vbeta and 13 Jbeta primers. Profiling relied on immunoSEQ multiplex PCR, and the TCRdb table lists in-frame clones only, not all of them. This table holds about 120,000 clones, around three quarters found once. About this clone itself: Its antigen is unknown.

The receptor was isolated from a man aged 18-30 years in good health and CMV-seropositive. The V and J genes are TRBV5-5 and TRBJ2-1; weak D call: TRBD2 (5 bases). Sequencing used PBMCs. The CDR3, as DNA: TGTGCCAGCAGCCGCGGGTGGACGGAGACCTACAATGAGCAGTTCTTC. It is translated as CASSRGWTETYNEQFF.